A single T cell receptor (beta chain) is shown here with its context. Its antigen remains unknown. The treatment here: roughly ten-day PBMC culture with coronavirus spike peptide pools or control peptides (ViraFEST assay). Cultured CD4+ T cells had their DNA profiled by the Oncomine TCR Beta short-read assay. One entry per CDR3 protein, called by TCRdb with MiXCR from the PCR reads. The sample holds some 15,000 distinct CDR3 sequences; less than 55% are singletons and the top ten take around 7.9%. This record belongs to a study of vaccination and CD4 T cells after COVID-19. About the study: Control cultures used a CEFX viral epitope pool, an HIV-1 Nef peptide pool, or no peptide.

The CDR3 loop spans 12 amino acids. Germline-derived CDR1 and CDR2 are SQVTM and ANQGSEA. V was shortened by 7 bases and J by 2 bases, with 11 bases between the two germline ends. The rearrangement joins TRBV29-1 to TRBJ1-2; no definite D call. This TCR was sampled from a human donor who had recovered from COVID-19. The sequencing sample was made of CD4+ T cells from blood, cultured in vitro. CDR3 nucleotide sequence: TGCAGCGGCGAGCGGGAGAACTATGGCTACACCTTC. It yields the protein CSGERENYGYTF. Using reference TRBV29-1 and TRBJ1-2 for the parts outside the CDR3, the full variable domain is SAVISQKPSRDICQRGTSLTIQCQVDSQVTMMFWYRQQPGQSLTLIATANQGSEATYESGFVIDKFPISRPNLTFSTLTVSNMSPEDSSIYLCSGERENYGYTFGSGTRLTVV.